This T cell receptor (beta chain) was captured by sequencing in a study of T cells in Graves' hyperthyroidism and ophthalmopathy. This clonotype has ten or more counts. Trimming took off 0 bases at V and 5 bases at J, with 8 bases between the two ends. Per the germline V gene, CDR1 is SGHAT and CDR2 is FQDESV (reference sequence). The CDR3 covers 14 residues. Newly diagnosed hyperthyroidism, duration under 2 months, in patients aged 18 to 65. Amplification of TCR beta CDR3 regions was performed using RNA transcripts as template. Using the HTBI primer set, a first-round RT-PCR was run on the TCR CDR3. TCRdb passed the multiplex PCR reads through MiXCR, listing each CDR3 protein once. The sample lists a few hundred thousand distinct CDR3 sequences, 15% to 18% occurring once.

The TCR was taken from a woman in her twenties or thirties with Graves' hyperthyroidism. The chain recombines TRBV11-1 with TRBJ2-1; D might be TRBD2 (5 bases). The sample was blood. The DNA for the CDR3 is TGTGCCAGCAGCTTAGCGGGAGAGCACAATGAGCAGTTCTTC. Translated: CASSLAGEHNEQFF.